The 15 T cell receptor beta chains below all came from one sample that was sequenced in a study of control samples from healthy donors and cancer patients. Only in-frame clones appear in the TCRdb table, and some are missing; sequencing was by immunoSEQ multiplex PCR. The sample records about 120,000 clones, around 91% being singletons. The specimen was PBMCs. The source is a woman aged 45-59 years with colorectal cancer.

This chain joins TRBV19 and TRBJ2-3; 10 nucleotides agree with TRBD1. Trimming took 1 base from V and 1 from J; bases not matched to a gene: 2. Germline V gives CDR1 LNHDA, CDR2 SQIVND (reference sequence). The CDR3 has 16 residues. As DNA, the CDR3 is TGTGCCAGTAGTATAGTCGGGACAGGGGGCACAGATACGCAGTATTTT. Translation: CASSIVGTGGTDTQYF.

The gene calls are TRBV9 and TRBJ1-6, with D hard to call. The CDR3 is 14 residues long. In germline, CDR1 is SGDLS, CDR2 YYNGEE. Trimming left V 2 bases short and J 6 bases short, with 9 bases between. The CDR3 loop is CASSVSDINSPLHF. DNA of the CDR3: TGTGCCAGCAGCGTCTCAGATATTAATTCACCCCTCCACTTT.

To note about this clone: Distinct nucleotide sequences in the sample also encode this CDR3. Here the CDR3 DNA reads TGTGCCAGCAGCCTTACGGGGTCTGGAAACACCATATATTTT. It translates to CASSLTGSGNTIYF. V and J are TRBV3-1 (or the pseudogene TRBV3-2) and TRBJ1-3; no firm D call. Germline loops: CDR1 LGHDT, CDR2 YNNKEL (reference sequence). The V end was cut by 4 bases, the J end by 1 base, with 8 bases between. There are 14 residues in the CDR3.

The chain uses TRBV7-2 and TRBJ2-7, with no clear D. Trimming took 1 base from V and 2 from J, leaving 15 bases between them. This CDR3 contains 16 residues. Germline V gives CDR1 SGHTA, CDR2 FQGNSA. This CDR3 is CASSLVPLGGAYEQYF. The CDR3 bases are TGTGCCAGCAGCTTAGTCCCGCTTGGTGGGGCCTACGAGCAGTACTTC.

V and J are TRBV3-1 (or the pseudogene TRBV3-2) and TRBJ1-1; D unclear. The germline gives CDR1 LGHDT, CDR2 YNNKEL (reference sequence). Trimming removed 4 bases at V and 6 bases at J, with 6 bases between. The CDR3 contains 11 residues. CDR3 coding DNA: TGTGCCAGCAGCCTTGGCCCTGAAGCTTTCTTT. Its protein product is CASSLGPEAFF.

The chain carries TRBV28 and TRBJ1-3, with D uncertain. Germline-derived CDR1 and CDR2 are MDHEN and SYDVKM. Between the trimmed V and J ends, which lost 10 bases and 6 bases, there was a span of 19 bases. The CDR3 consists of 14 residues. The CDR3 DNA follows: TGTGCCACCCAAGATACGGGGAAGGCAAACACCATATATTTT. Amino acids: CATQDTGKANTIYF.

This clone was counted a single time. The gene calls are TRBV10-3 and TRBJ1-1; tentatively, D is TRBD1 (6 bases). The CDR3 has 14 amino acids. Germline V gene sequence: CDR1 ENHRY, CDR2 SYGVKD. Trimming stripped 6 bases from V and 7 bases from J, with 18 bases between. This chain's CDR3 is CAISVQGSDSEAFF. In DNA form, the CDR3 reads TGTGCCATCAGCGTACAGGGATCGGATAGTGAAGCTTTCTTT.

This chain uses TRBV19 with TRBJ1-2; D is undetermined. The CDR3 length is 15 residues. Germline assignment: CDR1 LNHDA and CDR2 SQIVND (reference sequence). V shed 5 bases and J shed 3 bases, with 16 bases lying between them. CDR3 residues: CASSPLGPAHYGYTF. The CDR3 bases are TGTGCCAGTAGTCCGCTGGGCCCCGCGCACTATGGCTACACCTTC. Full variable domain (outside the CDR3, taken from reference TRBV19 and TRBJ1-2): DGGITQSPKYLFRKEGQNVTLSCEQNLNHDAMYWYRQDPGQGLRLIYYSQIVNDFQKGDIAEGYSVSREKKESFPLTVTSAQKNPTAFYLCASSPLGPAHYGYTFGSGTRLTVV.

Ten or more counts support this clone. Other nucleotide sequences from this sample produce the same CDR3. CDR3 bases: TGTGCCAGCAGTTACGACGGATCGGGAAACACCATATATTTT. Translated, it gives CASSYDGSGNTIYF. The chain carries TRBV6-5 and TRBJ1-3; no clear D. The CDR3 runs 14 residues. Trimming took 2 bases from V and 4 from J, leaving 9 bases between them. The germline V gene encodes CDR1 MNHEY and CDR2 SVGAGI.

The J gene is TRBJ1-3, the V gene TRBV11-2, with D uncertain. The germline V and J ends were trimmed by 5 bases and 4 bases, with 12 bases remaining between them. The CDR3 runs to 14 residues. Per the germline V gene, CDR1 is SGHAT and CDR2 is FQNNGV. DNA of the CDR3: TGTGCCAGCAGCCCAGCCGTGGGCGGAAACACCATATATTTT. Protein sequence: CASSPAVGGNTIYF.

On this clone itself: A read error may account for a junction end that differs from germline. The chain couples TRBV29-1 to TRBJ2-7; the match to TRBD1 covers 10 bases. This CDR3 has 15 amino acids. CDR1 SQVTM and CDR2 ANQGSEA come from the germline V gene. CDR3 sequence (DNA): TGCAGCGTGGAAGGGCGGGACAGGGGTTCCTACGAGCAGTACTTC. Translated: CSVEGRDRGSYEQYF.

V gene TRBV12-5 combines with J gene TRBJ2-7, with 12 bases that match TRBD1. The CDR3 contains 17 residues. J was trimmed by 0 bases and V by 2 bases; bases with no gene match: 5. Germline assignment: CDR1 LGHNT and CDR2 FRNRAP. Here the CDR3 DNA reads TGTGCTAGTGGTTTGAGTTGGGACAGGGGGCTCTCCTACGAGCAGTACTTC. Translated: CASGLSWDRGLSYEQYF.

CDR3 coding DNA: TGTGCCAGCAGCCAGGGGGGAGCTAGGGTCTATGAGCAGTTCTTC. Encoded protein: CASSQGGARVYEQFF. The chain couples TRBV11-1 to TRBJ2-1, with D maybe TRBD1 (7 bases). Trimming took off 5 bases at V and 8 bases at J, with 19 bases between the two ends. Germline V CDR1 and CDR2: SGHAT, FQDESV (reference sequence). This CDR3 spans 15 amino acids.

CDR3 DNA: TGTGCCAGCAGCCACGGACAGGGGTCTGAGCAGCCCCAGCATTTT. Translated, it gives CASSHGQGSEQPQHF. This chain links TRBV3-1 (or the pseudogene TRBV3-2) with TRBJ1-5, with 9 positions matching TRBD1. The ends lost 3 bases at V and 7 bases at J; junction bases unmatched: 7. The germline CDR1 and CDR2 sequences are LGHDT and YNNKEL (reference sequence). The CDR3 spans 15 residues.

This clone was detected only once. The chain recombines TRBV5-1 with TRBJ1-1, with D perhaps matching TRBD1 (6 bases). V was trimmed by 4 bases and J by 6 bases, leaving 16 bases between them. The CDR3 has 14 residues. The germline CDR1 and CDR2 sequences are SGHRS and YFSETQ. The CDR3: CASSGGGGEPEAFF. CDR3 coding DNA: TGCGCCAGCAGCGGGGGCGGGGGGGAGCCTGAAGCTTTCTTT.